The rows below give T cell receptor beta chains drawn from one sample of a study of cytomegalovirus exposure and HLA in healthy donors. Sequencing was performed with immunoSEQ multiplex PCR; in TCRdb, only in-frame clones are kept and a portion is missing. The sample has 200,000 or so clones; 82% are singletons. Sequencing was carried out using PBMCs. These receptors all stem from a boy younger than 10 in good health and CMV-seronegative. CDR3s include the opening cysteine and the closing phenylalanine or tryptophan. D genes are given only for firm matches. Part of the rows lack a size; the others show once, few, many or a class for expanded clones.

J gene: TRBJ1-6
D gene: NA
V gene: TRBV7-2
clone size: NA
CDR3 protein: CASSITWTDSPLHF
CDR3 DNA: TGTGCCAGCAGCATAACATGGACAGATTCACCCCTCCACTTT

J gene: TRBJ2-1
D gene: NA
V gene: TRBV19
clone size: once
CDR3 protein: CASSIGDNYNEQFF
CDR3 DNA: TGTGCCAGTAGTATAGGGGACAACTACAATGAGCAGTTCTTC

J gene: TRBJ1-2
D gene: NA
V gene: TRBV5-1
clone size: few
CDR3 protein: CASSLDYAGLYGYTF
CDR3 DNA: TGCGCCAGCAGCTTGGATTATGCAGGCCTCTATGGCTACACCTTC

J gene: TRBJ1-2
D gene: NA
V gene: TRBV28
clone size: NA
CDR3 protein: CASSSPGGRGLYGYTF
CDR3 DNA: TGTGCCAGCAGTTCCCCGGGGGGCCGAGGCCTTTATGGCTACACCTTC

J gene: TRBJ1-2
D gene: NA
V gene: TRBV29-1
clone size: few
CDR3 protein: CSVEEGAGAYGYTF
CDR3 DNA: TGCAGCGTTGAAGAAGGGGCAGGGGCCTATGGCTACACCTTC

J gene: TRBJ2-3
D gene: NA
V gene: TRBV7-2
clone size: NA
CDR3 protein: CASSSPRGTQYF
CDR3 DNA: TGTGCCAGCAGCTCTCCCAGGGGAACGCAGTATTTT

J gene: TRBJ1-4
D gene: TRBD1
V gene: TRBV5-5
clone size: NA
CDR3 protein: CASSPGTGREKLFF
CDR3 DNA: TGTGCCAGCAGCCCTGGGACAGGGCGGGAAAAACTGTTTTTT

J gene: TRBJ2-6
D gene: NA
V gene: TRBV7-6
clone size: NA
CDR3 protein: CASSLFPGSGANVLTF
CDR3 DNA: TGTGCCAGCAGCTTATTCCCAGGATCCGGGGCCAACGTCCTGACTTTC

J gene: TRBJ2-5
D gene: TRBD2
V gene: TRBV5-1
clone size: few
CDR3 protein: CASSRTSGGETQYF
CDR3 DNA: TGCGCCAGCAGCCGGACTAGCGGGGGGGAGACCCAGTACTTC

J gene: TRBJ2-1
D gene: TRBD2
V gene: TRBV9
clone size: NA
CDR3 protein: CASSPSGGNNEQFF
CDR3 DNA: TGTGCCAGCAGCCCGAGCGGGGGAAACAATGAGCAGTTCTTC

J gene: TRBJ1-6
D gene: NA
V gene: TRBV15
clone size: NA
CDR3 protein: CATSRVAGLGSPLHF
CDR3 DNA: TGTGCCACCAGCAGAGTAGCGGGGCTAGGATCACCCCTCCACTTT

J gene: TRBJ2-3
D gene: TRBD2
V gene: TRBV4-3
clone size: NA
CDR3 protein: CASSQAGGPTTDTQYF
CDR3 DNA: TGCGCCAGCAGCCAAGCGGGGGGGCCGACCACAGATACGCAGTATTTT

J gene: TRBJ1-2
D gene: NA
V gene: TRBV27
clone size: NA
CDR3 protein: CASSLQGSNGYTF
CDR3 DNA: TGTGCCAGCAGCTTACAGGGATCTAATGGCTACACCTTC

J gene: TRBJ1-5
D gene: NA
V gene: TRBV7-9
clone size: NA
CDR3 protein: CASSRGGGGDHSNQPQHF
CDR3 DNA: TGTGCCAGCAGCCGGGGTGGAGGGGGGGACCATAGCAATCAGCCCCAGCATTTT

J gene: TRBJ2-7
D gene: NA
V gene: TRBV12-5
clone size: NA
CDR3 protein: CASGFHRGEQYF
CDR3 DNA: TGTGCTAGTGGTTTTCATCGAGGCGAGCAGTACTTC

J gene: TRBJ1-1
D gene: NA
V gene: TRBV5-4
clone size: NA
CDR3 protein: CASSLAAESGAFF
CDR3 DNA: TGTGCCAGCAGCTTGGCGGCGGAAAGCGGAGCTTTCTTT